This T cell receptor (beta chain) was captured in a study of OX40 agonist ivuxolimab in advanced cancers. General study results and limits: The CD4+ and CD8+ T cells in the blood had expanded clonally by week 6 at 0.1 to 3.0 mg/kg.

The germline V gene has CDR1 SGHDT and CDR2 YYEEEE. CDR3 length: 17 residues. V lost 3 bases, J lost 2 bases, and 7 bases stayed unmatched. This clone was detected only once. What it recognizes is unknown. Only in-frame clones appear in the TCRdb table, and some are missing; sequencing was by immunoSEQ multiplex PCR. The sample consists of tens of thousands of clones, approximately 85% of them appearing once. The rearrangement joins TRBV5-6 to TRBJ1-3; TRBD1 aligns across 11 bases. Source: CD4+ or CD8+ T cells sorted from blood, taken in a trial of the OX40 agonist ivuxolimab. The clonotype comes from an adult with an advanced solid tumor such as melanoma, head and neck, liver or kidney cancer. This CDR3 is CASSSGTGGFPGNTIYF. Written as DNA, the CDR3 is TGTGCCAGCAGCTCCGGGACAGGGGGATTCCCTGGAAACACCATATATTTT.